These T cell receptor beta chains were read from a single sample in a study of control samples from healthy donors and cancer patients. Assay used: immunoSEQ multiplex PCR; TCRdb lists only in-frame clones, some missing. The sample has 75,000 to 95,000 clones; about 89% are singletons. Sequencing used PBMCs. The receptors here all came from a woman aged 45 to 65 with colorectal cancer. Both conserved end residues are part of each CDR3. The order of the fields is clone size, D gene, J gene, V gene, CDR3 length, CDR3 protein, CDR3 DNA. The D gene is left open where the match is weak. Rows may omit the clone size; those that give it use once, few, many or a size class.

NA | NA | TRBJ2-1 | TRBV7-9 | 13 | CASSPTVYNEQFF | TGTGCCAGCAGCCCGACGGTATACAATGAGCAGTTCTTC
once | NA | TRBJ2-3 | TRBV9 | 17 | CASSVGRGAAGTDTQYF | TGTGCCAGCAGCGTAGGTCGGGGGGCCGCGGGCACAGATACGCAGTATTTT
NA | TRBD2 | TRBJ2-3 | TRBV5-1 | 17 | CASSLPSGGAPADTQYF | TGCGCCAGCAGCCTTCCTAGCGGGGGGGCCCCGGCAGATACGCAGTATTTT
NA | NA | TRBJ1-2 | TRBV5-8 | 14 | CASTREGRDYGYTF | TGTGCCAGCACCCGGGAGGGCAGGGACTATGGCTACACCTTC
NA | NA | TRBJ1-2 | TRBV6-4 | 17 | CASSDSINRGRGYGYTF | TGTGCCAGCAGTGACTCGATTAACCGGGGGCGCGGCTATGGCTACACCTTC
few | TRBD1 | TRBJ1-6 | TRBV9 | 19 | CASSVEDVGTGFYNSPLHF | TGTGCCAGCAGCGTAGAAGATGTTGGGACAGGGTTCTATAATTCACCCCTCCACTTT
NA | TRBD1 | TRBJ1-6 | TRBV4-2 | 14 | CASSEGQAVSPLHF | TGTGCCAGCAGTGAAGGACAGGCAGTTTCACCCCTCCACTTT
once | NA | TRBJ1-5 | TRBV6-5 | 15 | CASLTGGVGNQPQHF | TGTGCCAGCCTTACCGGGGGGGTCGGCAATCAGCCCCAGCATTTT
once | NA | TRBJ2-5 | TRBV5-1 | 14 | CASSLMTAQETQYF | TGCGCCAGCAGCTTAATGACAGCCCAAGAGACCCAGTACTTC
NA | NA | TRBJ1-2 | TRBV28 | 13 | CASSRQAQHGYTF | TGTGCCAGCAGTCGACAGGCTCAGCATGGCTACACCTTC
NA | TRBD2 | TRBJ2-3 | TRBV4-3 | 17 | CASSQGLAGLFTDTQYF | TGCGCCAGCAGCCAAGGACTAGCGGGCTTGTTCACAGATACGCAGTATTTT
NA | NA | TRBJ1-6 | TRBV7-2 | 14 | CASSSRQTNSPLHF | TGTGCCAGCAGCTCACGACAGACCAATTCACCCCTCCACTTT
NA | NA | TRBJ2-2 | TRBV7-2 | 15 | CASRWGAPNTGELFF | TGTGCCAGCAGATGGGGAGCACCGAACACCGGGGAGCTGTTTTTT
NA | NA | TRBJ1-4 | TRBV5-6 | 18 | CASSIGQLTFATNEKLFF | TGTGCCAGCAGCATAGGACAGCTCACTTTTGCAACTAATGAAAAACTGTTTTTT
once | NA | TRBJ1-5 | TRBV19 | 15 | CATQRGQRSNQPQHF | TGTGCCACCCAGCGGGGGCAGCGTAGCAATCAGCCCCAGCATTTT
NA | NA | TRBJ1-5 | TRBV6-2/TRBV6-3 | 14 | CASSYSQSNQPQHF | TGTGCCAGCAGTTACAGTCAAAGCAATCAGCCCCAGCATTTT
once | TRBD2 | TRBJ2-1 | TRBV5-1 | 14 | CASSWTSGGYEQFF | TGCGCCAGCAGCTGGACTAGCGGGGGGTATGAGCAGTTCTTC
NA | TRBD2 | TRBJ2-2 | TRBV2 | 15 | CASSGLAGRTGELFF | TGTGCCAGCAGTGGACTAGCGGGGCGGACCGGGGAGCTGTTTTTT
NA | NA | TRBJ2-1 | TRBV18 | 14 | CASSDQSSYNEQFF | TGTGCCAGCTCAGACCAAAGCTCCTACAATGAGCAGTTCTTC
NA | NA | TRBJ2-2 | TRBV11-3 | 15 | CASSTNSGGTGELFF | TGTGCCAGCAGCACTAACAGTGGCGGGACCGGGGAGCTGTTTTTT
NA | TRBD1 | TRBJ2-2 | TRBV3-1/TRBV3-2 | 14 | CASSQGTGAGELFF | TGTGCCAGCAGCCAAGGGACAGGGGCCGGGGAGCTGTTTTTT
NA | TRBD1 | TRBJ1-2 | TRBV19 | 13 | CASRPGGDYGYTF | TGTGCCAGCCGACCAGGGGGGGACTATGGCTACACCTTC
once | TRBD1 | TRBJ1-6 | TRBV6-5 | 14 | CASIATGNNSPLHF | TGTGCCAGCATCGCGACAGGGAATAATTCACCCCTCCACTTT
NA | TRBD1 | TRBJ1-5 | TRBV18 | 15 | CASSPGTDGFQPQHF | TGTGCCAGCTCACCGGGGACAGATGGGTTTCAGCCCCAGCATTTT
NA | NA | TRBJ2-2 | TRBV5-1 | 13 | CASSLRNTGELFF | TGCGCCAGCAGCCTCAGAAACACCGGGGAGCTGTTTTTT
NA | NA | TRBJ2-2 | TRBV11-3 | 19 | CASSLDLWPNAGDTGELFF | TGTGCCAGCAGCTTAGATCTATGGCCCAACGCTGGGGACACCGGGGAGCTGTTTTTT
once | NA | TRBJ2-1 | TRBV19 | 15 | CATRAGGSSYNEQFF | TGTGCCACCAGAGCGGGCGGTAGCTCCTACAATGAGCAGTTCTTC
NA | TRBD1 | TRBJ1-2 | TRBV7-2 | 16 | CASSLGGDSTNYGYTF | TGTGCCAGCAGCTTAGGGGGGGACAGTACTAACTATGGCTACACCTTC
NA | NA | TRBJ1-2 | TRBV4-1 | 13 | CASSQELHRGYTF | TGCGCCAGCAGCCAAGAACTCCATCGTGGCTACACCTTC
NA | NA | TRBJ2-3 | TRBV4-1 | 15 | CASSQEVGNTDTQYF | TGCGCCAGCAGCCAAGAAGTGGGGAACACAGATACGCAGTATTTT
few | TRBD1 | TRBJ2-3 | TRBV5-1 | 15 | CASSLGTGETDTQYF | TGCGCCAGCAGCTTGGGGACAGGGGAAACAGATACGCAGTATTTT
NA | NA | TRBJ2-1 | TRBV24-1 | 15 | CATSDRGTLNNEQFF | TGTGCCACCAGTGATAGGGGGACACTTAACAATGAGCAGTTCTTC
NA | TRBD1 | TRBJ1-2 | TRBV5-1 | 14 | CASSSTGTGDGYTF | TGCGCCAGCAGCTCGACCGGGACAGGGGATGGCTACACCTTC
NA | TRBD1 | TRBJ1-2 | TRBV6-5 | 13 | CASSPGQGVGYTF | TGTGCCAGCAGTCCCGGACAGGGGGTAGGCTACACCTTC
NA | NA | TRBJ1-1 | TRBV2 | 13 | CASSLGLHTEAFF | TGTGCCAGCAGTCTGGGCTTGCACACTGAAGCTTTCTTT
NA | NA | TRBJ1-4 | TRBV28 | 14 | CASSLQATNEKLFF | TGTGCCAGCAGCCTTCAAGCAACTAATGAAAAACTGTTTTTT
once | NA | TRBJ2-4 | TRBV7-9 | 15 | CASSLVQGAKNIQYF | TGTGCCAGCAGCTTAGTGCAGGGGGCCAAAAACATTCAGTACTTC